These 19 T cell receptor beta chains share one sample of origin, sequenced in a study of CD8+CD57+ T cells in acquired aplastic anemia. Sequencing involved patients with CD8+CD57+ cell expansion previously shown by flow cytometry. CDR3 and TCR beta VDJ profiling relied on genomic DNA as the template. TCRdb reprocessed the reads with MiXCR, giving one entry per CDR3 protein. The sample holds around 220,000 distinct CDR3 sequences; less than 60% are singletons and the top ten take nearly 20%. Sequenced input: sorted CD4+, CD8+, or CD8+CD57+ T cells (not recorded which) from PBMCs. These receptors all come from a human donor with aplastic anemia.

The chain employs TRBV24-1 and TRBJ1-5, with unresolved D. Trimming left V 5 bases short and J 1 base short, with 5 bases between. The germline V gene encodes CDR1 KGHDR and CDR2 SFDVKD. The CDR3 totals 13 residues. The CDR3 DNA reads TGTGCCACCAGTGTAGGGAGCAATCAGCCCCAGCATTTT. Its translation is CATSVGSNQPQHF.

The chain couples TRBV10-3 to TRBJ1-6, with 10 nucleotides matching TRBD1. The CDR3 sequence is 15 residues long. J was trimmed by 8 bases and V by 4 bases; bases with no gene match: 5. The germline CDR1 and CDR2 sequences are ENHRY and SYGVKD. The CDR3 sequence: CAISGGTGEDSPLHF. The DNA for the CDR3 is TGTGCCATCAGTGGCGGGACAGGGGAGGATTCACCCCTCCACTTT.

This clonotype was seen at least ten times. The chain carries TRBV7-9 and TRBJ2-1; 9 bases map to TRBD1. CDR3 size: 15 residues. V was clipped by 2 bases and J by 5 bases; unmatched bases: 4. CDR1 is SEHNR and CDR2 is FQNEAQ in the germline V gene (reference sequence). CDR3 loop: CASSLRDRVNNEQFF. The CDR3 DNA reads as TGTGCCAGCAGCTTACGGGACAGGGTAAACAATGAGCAGTTCTTC.

This clonotype was picked up many times. The chain employs TRBV4-1 and TRBJ1-1; 9 bases fit TRBD1. V lost 1 base to trimming and J lost 3 bases; unmatched junction nucleotides: 0. The V gene's germline CDR1 is MGHRA and CDR2 YSYEKL. The CDR3 covers 14 residues. The CDR3 sequence is CASSQGDRDTEAFF. As DNA, the CDR3 is TGCGCCAGCAGCCAAGGGGACAGGGACACTGAAGCTTTCTTT.

The chain is built from TRBV12-5 and TRBJ1-6; 9 bases are shared with TRBD1. The germline CDR1 and CDR2 sequences are LGHNT and FRNRAP. This CDR3 region has 14 residues. In nucleotides, the CDR3 is TGTGCCAGCAGCCCTGACAGGGGGGGATCACCCCTCCACTTT. Residues: CASSPDRGGSPLHF.

V is TRBV5-1 and J is TRBJ1-1; D is uncertain. Trimming took off 5 bases at V and 0 bases at J, with 17 bases between the two ends. This CDR3 has 16 amino acids. Looked up from germline, CDR1 is SGHRS and CDR2 is YFSETQ. This CDR3 is CASRSGGSQMNTEAFF. In DNA form, the CDR3 reads TGCGCCAGCAGGTCGGGTGGGAGCCAGATGAACACTGAAGCTTTCTTT.

There are many counts of this clonotype. This chain joins TRBV6-5 and TRBJ1-1, with TRBD1 as a possible D gene (6 bases). V lost 8 bases to trimming and J lost 1 base, with 17 bases between them. The CDR3 is 15 amino acids. Germline CDR1 MNHEY, CDR2 SVGAGI. This CDR3 reads CASRGLGAGNTEAFF. The CDR3 DNA follows: TGTGCCAGCCGGGGTCTGGGGGCGGGGAACACTGAAGCTTTCTTT.

The chain combines TRBV7-9 with TRBJ2-6; D may be TRBD2 (6 bases). Deletions cut 7 bases from V and 0 bases from J, with 13 bases between. Germline CDR1 is SEHNR and CDR2 is FQNEAQ (reference sequence). This CDR3 region has 16 residues. CDR3 DNA sequence: TGTGCCAGCACCCCGGGGGACCTCTCTGGGGCCAACGTCCTGACTTTC. Protein: CASTPGDLSGANVLTF.

Comment on this clonotype: A single base separates this from a much larger clone, so it may be a read error. The rearrangement uses TRBV10-3 and TRBJ2-7; D possibly corresponds to TRBD1 (8 bases). Germline V CDR1 and CDR2: ENHRY, SYGVKD. With 6 bases removed from V and 3 bases from J, the gap between germline ends came to 15 bases. The CDR3 consists of 14 residues. CDR3: CAISGTGGVYEQYF. Here the CDR3 DNA reads TGTGCCATCAGCGGAACAGGGGGGGTCTACGAGCAGTACTTC.

This chain links TRBV20-1 with TRBJ2-1, with D unresolved. This CDR3 region has 14 residues. Germline lookup yields CDR1 DFQATT and CDR2 SNEGSKA (reference sequence). Trimming removed 2 bases at V and 9 bases at J, with 17 bases between. The chain's CDR3 is CSARSTSRWGEQFF. The CDR3 DNA is TGCAGTGCTAGATCGACTTCCCGGTGGGGTGAGCAGTTCTTC.

This clonotype was seen ten or more times. The genes are TRBV7-8 and TRBJ2-2; the D is unclear. CDR1 SGHVS and CDR2 FQNEAQ come from the germline V gene. CDR3 size: 17 residues. V lost 4 bases, J lost 4 bases, and 19 bases lay in between. This CDR3 is CASSSRPVTVSTGELFF. In DNA form, the CDR3 reads TGTGCCAGCAGCTCTCGTCCCGTGACCGTGAGCACCGGGGAGCTGTTTTTT.

V gene TRBV19 combines with J gene TRBJ2-7, with D hard to call. CDR3 length: 14 amino acids. Looked up from germline, CDR1 is LNHDA and CDR2 is SQIVND (reference sequence). V was shortened by 9 bases and J by 1 base, with 16 bases between the two germline ends. CDR3 sequence reads: CASSVDPVSYEQYF. The CDR3 DNA reads TGTGCCAGCAGCGTAGATCCGGTATCCTACGAGCAGTACTTC.

This clonotype has ten or more counts. This rearrangement joins TRBV7-9 to TRBJ1-4; D may be TRBD1 (6 bases). The germline gives CDR1 SEHNR, CDR2 FQNEAQ (reference sequence). The length of the CDR3 is 17 residues. Trimming shortened V by 1 base and J by 4 bases, and 16 bases separated the two germline ends. CDR3 loop: CASSLVQGNPVNEKLFF. The CDR3 DNA reads TGTGCCAGCAGCTTAGTACAGGGAAATCCCGTTAATGAAAAACTGTTTTTT.

This clonotype showed up many times. The chain combines TRBV19 with TRBJ1-3, with a possible D match to TRBD1 (5 bases). Germline assignment: CDR1 LNHDA and CDR2 SQIVND (reference sequence). The CDR3 covers 14 residues. V lost 6 bases to trimming and J lost 0 bases, with 9 bases between them. CDR3 coding DNA: TGTGCCAGTAGGGGGCCGTACTCTGGAAACACCATATATTTT. It codes for CASRGPYSGNTIYF. The full variable domain, completed using reference TRBV19 and TRBJ1-3, is DGGITQSPKYLFRKEGQNVTLSCEQNLNHDAMYWYRQDPGQGLRLIYYSQIVNDFQKGDIAEGYSVSREKKESFPLTVTSAQKNPTAFYLCASRGPYSGNTIYFGEGSWLTVV.

Notes on this clonotype: Just one base apart from a much larger clone, this may be a read error. The chain uses TRBV6-2 or TRBV6-3 and TRBJ1-2, with 8 nucleotides matching TRBD1. Trimming removed 4 bases from V and 4 bases from J; junction bases left unmatched: 11. Germline loops: CDR1 MNHEY, CDR2 SVGEGT. This CDR3 comprises 16 residues. CDR3 DNA: TGTGCCAGCAGTTGCGCGCCGGGACAGGACCTCTATGGCTACACCTTC. It codes for CASSCAPGQDLYGYTF.

This clonotype was seen once. The rearrangement joins TRBV7-2 to TRBJ1-2; TRBD1 matches at 9 bases. This CDR3 has 15 residues. The V gene end was trimmed by 5 bases and the J gene end by 8 bases; junction bases not matched to a gene: 12. In germline, CDR1 is SGHTA, CDR2 FQGNSA. CDR3 in DNA: TGTGCCAGCAGCCCACCGGGACAGGGATCGGGCGGCTACACCTTC. Protein product: CASSPPGQGSGGYTF. Variable domain in full (rest from reference TRBV7-2 and TRBJ1-2): GAGVSQSPSNKVTEKGKDVELRCDPISGHTALYWYRQSLGQGLEFLIYFQGNSAPDKSGLPSDRFSAERTGGSVSTLTIQRTQQEDSAVYLCASSPPGQGSGGYTFGSGTRLTVV.

This clonotype was seen a few times. The chain has TRBV6-5 and TRBJ1-4; D is unclear. Per germline, CDR1 MNHEY and CDR2 SVGAGI. The CDR3 is made up of 13 amino acids. Trimming pared 6 bases from V and 4 bases from J, leaving 9 bases between. The CDR3 sequence is CASRHRINEKLFF. In DNA form, the CDR3 reads TGTGCCAGCAGACACAGAATTAATGAAAAACTGTTTTTT.

Notes on this clonotype: A read error may account for a junction end that differs from germline. This chain joins TRBV20-1 and TRBJ1-2; 7 positions agree with TRBD1. The CDR3 runs 12 residues. Germline CDR1 DFQATT, CDR2 SNEGSKA (reference sequence). Here the CDR3 reads CSARPRTGGLSF. In nucleotides, the CDR3 is TGCAGTGCTAGGCCCCGGACAGGCGGTCTTTCCTTC.

This clonotype was observed a handful of times. This sequence joins TRBV29-1 and TRBJ2-7; tentatively, D is TRBD2 (6 bases). Germline V CDR1 and CDR2: SQVTM, ANQGSEA. This CDR3 is built from 14 residues. The ends were cut back, 6 bases at V and 0 bases at J, with 15 bases in the middle. CDR3 nucleotide sequence: TGCAGCGTGCGCCGGGACGGGAGCTCCTACGAGCAGTACTTC. It specifies CSVRRDGSSYEQYF.